What follows describes a single T cell receptor (beta chain). Antigen specificity is unknown. The data are from a study of T cells in localized non-small cell lung cancer. Study-wide results and limits: In adjacent lung, a median about 54 of the top 100 tumor clones were found. It was uninvolved adjacent lung that showed the highest T cell clonality, exceeding tumor.

Sequencing used immunoSEQ multiplex PCR; TCRdb keeps in-frame clones, though not all of them. The profile shows roughly 20,000 clones, around 90% of them singletons. The J segment lost 4 bases and the V segment lost 5 bases, leaving 11 bases of the junction unmatched. CDR1 is SNHLY and CDR2 is FYNNEI in the germline V gene. The CDR3 runs to 17 residues. The sequence came from a male donor aged 60 or over with stage I squamous cell lung carcinoma. The starting material was peripheral blood, obtained before any cancer treatment. The rearrangement links TRBV2 to TRBJ1-5; 10 bases match TRBD1. The CDR3 nucleotides read TGTGCCAGCAGTACCCGGGACAGGGGAAGGAGTAATCAGCCCCAGCATTTT. Its translation is CASSTRDRGRSNQPQHF.